This T cell receptor beta chain was obtained from a study of high-grade serous ovarian cancer treatment subgroups. Study summary: Samples averaged around 13,000 reads and thousands of unique TCR beta rearrangements. Study results and caveats: Same-patient tumor repertoires overlapped at about 0.095 to 0.8; different patients barely overlapped. CDR1 and CDR2 were left unanalyzed; analyses focused on CDR3.

This clone was seen just once. The antigen remains undetermined. TCRdb's table, derived via immunoSEQ multiplex PCR, lists solely in-frame clones and lacks some. The sample records some 15,000 clones, roughly nine tenths being singletons. Tumor tissue was taken before any definitive surgery or chemotherapy was given. The CDR3 totals 14 residues. V lost 3 bases and J lost 9; bases outside the gene matches: 5. Germline V lookup: CDR1 SGDLS, CDR2 YYNGEE. Sequencing was carried out using tumor tissue. This clonotype originated in a human donor with high-grade serous ovarian cancer. This chain links TRBV9 with TRBJ2-5, with TRBD2 identical over 13 bases. CDR3 nucleotides: TGTGCCAGCAGCGCCGGACTAGCGGGGGAGTCCCAGTACTTC. This gives the protein CASSAGLAGESQYF.